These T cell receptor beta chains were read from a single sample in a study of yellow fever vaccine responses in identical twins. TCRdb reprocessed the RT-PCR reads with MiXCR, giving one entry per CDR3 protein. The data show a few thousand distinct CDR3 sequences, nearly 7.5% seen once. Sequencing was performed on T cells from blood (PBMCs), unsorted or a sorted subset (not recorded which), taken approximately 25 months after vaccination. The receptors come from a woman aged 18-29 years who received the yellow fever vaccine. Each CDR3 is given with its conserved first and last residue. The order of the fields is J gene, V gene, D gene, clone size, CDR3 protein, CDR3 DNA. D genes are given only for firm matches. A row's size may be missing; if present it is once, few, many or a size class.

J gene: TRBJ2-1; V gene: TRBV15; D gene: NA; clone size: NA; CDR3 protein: CATSNVGGNEQFF; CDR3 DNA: TGTGCCACCAGCAACGTGGGAGGCAATGAGCAGTTCTTC
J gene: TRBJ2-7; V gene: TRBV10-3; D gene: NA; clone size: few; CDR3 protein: CAISEQGHSYEQYF; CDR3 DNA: TGTGCCATCAGTGAGCAGGGTCACTCCTACGAGCAGTACTTC
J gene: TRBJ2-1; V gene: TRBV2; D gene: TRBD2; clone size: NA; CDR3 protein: CASSQQGLANEQFF; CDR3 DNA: TGTGCCAGCAGTCAACAGGGACTAGCCAATGAGCAGTTCTTC
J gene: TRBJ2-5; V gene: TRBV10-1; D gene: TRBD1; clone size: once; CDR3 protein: CASKRTGMETQYF; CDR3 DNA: TGCGCCAGCAAGAGGACAGGAATGGAGACCCAGTACTTC
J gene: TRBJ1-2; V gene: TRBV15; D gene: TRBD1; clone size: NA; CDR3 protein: CATMIKTGASYGYTF; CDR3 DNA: TGTGCCACCATGATAAAGACAGGGGCCAGCTATGGCTACACCTTC
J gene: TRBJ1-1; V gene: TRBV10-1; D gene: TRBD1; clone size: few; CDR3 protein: CASVSEGAPTEAFF; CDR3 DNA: TGCGCCAGCGTTTCGGAGGGGGCGCCCACTGAAGCTTTCTTT
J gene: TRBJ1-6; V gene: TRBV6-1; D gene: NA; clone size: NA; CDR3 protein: CASRGEVGYNSPLHF; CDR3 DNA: TGTGCCAGCAGAGGGGAAGTAGGCTATAATTCACCCCTCCACTTT
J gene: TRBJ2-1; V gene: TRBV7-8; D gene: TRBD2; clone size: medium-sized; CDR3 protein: CASSLLAGGYNEQFF; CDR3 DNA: TGTGCCAGCAGCCTACTAGCGGGAGGGTACAATGAGCAGTTCTTC
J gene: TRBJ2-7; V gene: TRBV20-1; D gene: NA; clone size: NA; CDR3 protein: CSARDVYGGYEQYF; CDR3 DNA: TGCAGTGCTAGAGACGTTTATGGAGGGTACGAGCAGTACTTC
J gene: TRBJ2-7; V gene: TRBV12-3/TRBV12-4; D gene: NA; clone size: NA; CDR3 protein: CASSLTAPQYYEQYF; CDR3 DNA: TGTGCCAGCAGTTTAACAGCGCCGCAGTACTACGAGCAGTACTTC
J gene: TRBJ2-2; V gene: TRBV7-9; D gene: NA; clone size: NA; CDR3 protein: CASSLNSGGELFF; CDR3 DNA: TGTGCCAGCAGCCTCAACTCCGGCGGGGAGCTGTTTTTT
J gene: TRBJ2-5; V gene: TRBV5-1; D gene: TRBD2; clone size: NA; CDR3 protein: CASGAGDLKETQYF; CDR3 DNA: TGCGCCAGCGGAGCGGGGGACCTAAAAGAGACCCAGTACTTC
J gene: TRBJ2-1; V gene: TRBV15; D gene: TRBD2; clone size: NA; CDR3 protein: CATSGLRLAGEYNEQFF; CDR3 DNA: TGTGCCACCAGCGGCCTAAGACTAGCGGGAGAGTACAATGAGCAGTTCTTC
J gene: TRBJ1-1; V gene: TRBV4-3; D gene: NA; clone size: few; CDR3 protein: CASSRRDQTEAFF; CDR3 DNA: TGCGCCAGCAGCCGCCGGGACCAAACTGAAGCTTTCTTT
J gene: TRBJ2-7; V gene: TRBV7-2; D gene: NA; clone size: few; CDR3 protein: CASSLAPRREQYF; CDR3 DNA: TGTGCCAGCAGCTTAGCGCCGAGGAGGGAGCAGTACTTC
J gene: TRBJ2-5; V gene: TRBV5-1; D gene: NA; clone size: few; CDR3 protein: CASSSWPSEGETQYF; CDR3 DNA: TGCGCCAGCAGCTCATGGCCTAGCGAGGGTGAGACCCAGTACTTC
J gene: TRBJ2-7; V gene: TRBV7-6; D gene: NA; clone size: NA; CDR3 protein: CASSLATGPYEQYF; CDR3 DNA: TGTGCCAGCAGCCTCGCGACAGGCCCCTACGAGCAGTACTTC
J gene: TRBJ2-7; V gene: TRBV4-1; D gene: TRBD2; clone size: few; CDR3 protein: CASSLGGGRDEQYF; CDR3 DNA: TGCGCCAGCAGCCTCGGGGGGGGCCGAGACGAGCAGTACTTC
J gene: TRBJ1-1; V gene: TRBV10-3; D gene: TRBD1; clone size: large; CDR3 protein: CAISYDRDGFNTEAFF; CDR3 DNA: TGTGCCATCAGTTATGACAGGGACGGGTTTAACACTGAAGCTTTCTTT
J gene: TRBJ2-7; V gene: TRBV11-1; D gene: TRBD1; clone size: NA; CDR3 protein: CASSYGQVTYEQYF; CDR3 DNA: TGTGCCAGCAGCTACGGACAGGTGACCTACGAGCAGTACTTC
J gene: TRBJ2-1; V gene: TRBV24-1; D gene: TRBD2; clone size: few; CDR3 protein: CATSDALAGALNEQFF; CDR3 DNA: TGTGCCACCAGTGACGCACTAGCGGGAGCGCTCAATGAGCAGTTCTTC
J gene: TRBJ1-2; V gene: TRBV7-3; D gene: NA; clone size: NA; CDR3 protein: CASSLTASLANYGYTF; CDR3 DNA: TGTGCCAGCAGCTTAACGGCCTCGTTAGCTAACTATGGCTACACCTTC
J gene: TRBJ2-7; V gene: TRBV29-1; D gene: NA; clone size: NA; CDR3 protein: CSVRDSIYEQYF; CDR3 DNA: TGCAGCGTCCGGGACTCCATCTACGAGCAGTACTTC
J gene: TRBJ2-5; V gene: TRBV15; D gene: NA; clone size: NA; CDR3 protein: CATSREPQETQYF; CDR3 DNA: TGTGCCACCAGCAGAGAACCTCAAGAGACCCAGTACTTC
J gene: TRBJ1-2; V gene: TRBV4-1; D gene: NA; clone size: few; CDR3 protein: CASSPGPRGGYTF; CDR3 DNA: TGCGCCAGCAGCCCCGGTCCCAGGGGTGGCTACACCTTC
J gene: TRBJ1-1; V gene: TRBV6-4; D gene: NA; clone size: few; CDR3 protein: CASSDIEPGPRTEAFF; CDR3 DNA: TGTGCCAGCAGCGACATTGAACCGGGACCCCGGACTGAAGCTTTCTTT
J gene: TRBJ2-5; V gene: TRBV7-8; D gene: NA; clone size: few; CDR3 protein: CASSLAGETQYF; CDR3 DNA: TGTGCCAGCAGCTTAGCGGGAGAGACCCAGTACTTC
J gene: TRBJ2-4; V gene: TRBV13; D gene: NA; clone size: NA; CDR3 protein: CASSPGRKNIQYF; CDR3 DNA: TGTGCCAGCAGCCCAGGGAGGAAAAACATTCAGTACTTC
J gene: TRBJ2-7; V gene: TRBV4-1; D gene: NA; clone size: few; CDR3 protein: CASSQEDGYEQYF; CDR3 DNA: TGCGCCAGCAGCCAAGAGGACGGCTACGAGCAGTACTTC
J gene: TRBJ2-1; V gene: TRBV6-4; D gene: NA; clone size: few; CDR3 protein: CASSDFGQKDVNEQFF; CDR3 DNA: TGTGCCAGCAGTGACTTCGGGCAGAAAGATGTCAATGAGCAGTTCTTC
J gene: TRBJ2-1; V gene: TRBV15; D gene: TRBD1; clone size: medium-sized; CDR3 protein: CATSRGGTGSYNEQFF; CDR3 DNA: TGTGCCACCAGCAGAGGAGGGACAGGCTCCTACAATGAGCAGTTCTTC
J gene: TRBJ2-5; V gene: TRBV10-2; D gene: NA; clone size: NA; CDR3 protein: CASSDAETQYF; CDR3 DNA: TGCGCCAGCAGTGATGCCGAGACCCAGTACTTC
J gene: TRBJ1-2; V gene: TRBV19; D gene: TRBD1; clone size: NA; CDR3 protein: CASSFRTGSLGYTF; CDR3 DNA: TGTGCCAGTAGTTTCCGGACAGGGAGTCTTGGCTACACCTTC
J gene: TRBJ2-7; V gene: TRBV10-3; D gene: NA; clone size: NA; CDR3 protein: CAIGSGRGEQYF; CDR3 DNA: TGTGCCATCGGTTCGGGCAGGGGCGAGCAGTACTTC
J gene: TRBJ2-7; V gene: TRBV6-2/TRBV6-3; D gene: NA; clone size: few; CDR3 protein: CASSYFPHGSFYEQYF; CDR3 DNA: TGTGCCAGCAGTTACTTCCCCCACGGGAGCTTCTACGAGCAGTACTTC